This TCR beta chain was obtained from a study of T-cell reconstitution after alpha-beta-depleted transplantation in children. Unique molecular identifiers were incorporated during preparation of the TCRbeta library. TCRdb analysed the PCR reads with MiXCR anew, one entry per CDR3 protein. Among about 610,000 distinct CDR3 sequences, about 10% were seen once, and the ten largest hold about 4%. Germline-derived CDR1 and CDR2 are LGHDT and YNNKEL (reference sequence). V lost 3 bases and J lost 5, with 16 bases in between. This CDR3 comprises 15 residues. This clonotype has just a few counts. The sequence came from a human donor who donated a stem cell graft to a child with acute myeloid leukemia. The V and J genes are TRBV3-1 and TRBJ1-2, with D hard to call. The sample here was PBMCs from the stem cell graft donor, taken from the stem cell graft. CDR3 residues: CASSQRAQVVYGYTF. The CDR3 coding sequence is TGTGCCAGCAGCCAGAGGGCGCAGGTCGTATATGGCTACACCTTC.